A selection of T cell receptor beta chains follows, all from one sample in a study of T cells in localized non-small cell lung cancer. TCRdb's copy holds only in-frame clones and misses some; the assay was immunoSEQ multiplex PCR. Among some 15,000 clones listed, over 75% were seen once. The sample here was peripheral blood, taken before any cancer treatment. These receptors were obtained from a male donor older than 55 with stage I lung adenocarcinoma. CDR3s leave out the opening cysteine and the closing phenylalanine or tryptophan. The order of the fields is J gene, V gene, CDR3 protein.

TRBJ1-1,TRBV30,AWSVRSEAF
TRBJ2-5,TRBV7-2,ASSPAASGGARRETQY
TRBJ2-3,TRBV6-6,ASSSDRTRDDTQY
TRBJ1-2,TRBV30,AWSVLRGGGYT
TRBJ2-3,TRBV19,ASSIWAGSLTDTQY
TRBJ1-4,TRBV5-5,ASSLAGHREKLF
TRBJ2-1,TRBV7-3,ASSLNTNNEQF
TRBJ2-7,TRBV4-1,ASSPIPSGNYEQY
TRBJ2-7,TRBV5-6,ASSRAVGHYEQY
TRBJ2-5,TRBV27,ASSSRPSAQY
TRBJ1-5,TRBV7-7,ASSLVTGTKGGNQPQH
TRBJ2-5,TRBV7-3,ASRNPLAGGPAGTQY
TRBJ2-7,TRBV10-1,ASSDPGTGLNEQY
TRBJ2-1,TRBV2,ASSVFGTSGTDNEQF
TRBJ2-5,TRBV28,ASADLAEETQY
TRBJ2-7,TRBV7-9,ASSLVDEQY
TRBJ1-5,TRBV7-3,ASSFGHNQPQH
TRBJ1-4,TRBV2,ASRPTESNEKLF
TRBJ2-3,TRBV6-4,ASSDSALSTDTQY
TRBJ1-2,TRBV27,ASSLGGRGYGYT
TRBJ1-1,TRBV5-1,ASSWVQGGDTEAF
TRBJ1-1,TRBV6-5,ASSYNFNLAYTEAF
TRBJ2-1,TRBV6-5,ASSYQTSGGGFEQF
TRBJ1-2,TRBV5-1,ASSLDGRVGYT
TRBJ2-7,TRBV28,ASREGDYEQY
TRBJ2-7,TRBV7-9,ASSIGTPGEQY
TRBJ2-1,TRBV30,AWSMADRYNEQF
TRBJ1-5,TRBV6-5,ASSHPNQPQH
TRBJ2-2,TRBV7-9,ASSYRVVANTGELF
TRBJ2-7,TRBV4-2,ASSSPDRSHYEQY
TRBJ2-3,TRBV7-3,ASSMLGTDTQY
TRBJ2-3,TRBV7-2,ASSLVAGEPADTQY
TRBJ2-5,TRBV7-2,ASSLEHSGETQY
TRBJ2-1,TRBV30,AWSVGALGIDEQF
TRBJ2-7,TRBV7-6,ASSPLPGGSSYEQY
TRBJ2-1,TRBV7-3,ASSPYLSQPGPEL
TRBJ1-2,TRBV28,ASSFDRGRAHGYT
TRBJ2-3,TRBV7-9,ASSLGQGGGTDTQY
TRBJ2-7,TRBV7-6,ASSSAQGASHEQY
TRBJ1-6,TRBV5-1,ASSLGQGGSPLH
TRBJ2-1,TRBV7-2,ASSWTGTGGSNEQF
TRBJ2-2,TRBV19,ASSPGTVGTGELF